These 25 T cell receptor beta chains came from one sample sequenced in a study of graft-versus-host responses after intestinal transplantation. Libraries were prepared by immunoSEQ multiplex PCR; TCRdb keeps only in-frame clonotypes and omits some of them. There are around 16,000 clones in the sample; over 75% occur only once, and around 5.8% lies in the top ten. The sample was PBMCs, taken 110 days after intestinal transplant. These TCRs come from a human patient who received an intestinal transplant, so some T cells may come from the graft donor.

The J gene is TRBJ2-7, the V gene TRBV9; possible D gene TRBD2, 6 bases. The V end lost 1 base, the J end lost 1 base, and 12 bases lay between the germline ends. Germline CDR1 SGDLS, CDR2 YYNGEE. CDR3 size: 15 residues. CDR3: CASSVHPGRSYEQYF. The CDR3 nucleotides are TGTGCCAGCAGCGTACACCCAGGGAGGTCCTACGAGCAGTACTTC.

The chain couples TRBV7-8 to TRBJ1-2, with D possibly being TRBD1 (6 bases). Per germline, CDR1 SGHVS and CDR2 FQNEAQ. The CDR3 runs 14 residues. Trimming removed 5 bases at V and 1 base at J, with 11 bases between. The CDR3 spells CASSTTGNNYGYTF. CDR3 DNA: TGTGCCAGCAGCACAACAGGGAATAACTATGGCTACACCTTC.

The V and J genes are TRBV7-9 and TRBJ2-2, with D possibly TRBD1 on 5 matching bases. Looked up from germline, CDR1 is SEHNR and CDR2 is FQNEAQ (reference sequence). Deletions cut 4 bases from V and 0 bases from J, with 12 bases between. This CDR3 comprises 16 residues. CDR3 amino acids: CASSSAGASNTGELFF. Written as DNA, the CDR3 is TGTGCCAGCAGCTCCGCTGGGGCATCGAACACCGGGGAGCTGTTTTTT.

V and J are TRBV6-5 and TRBJ2-3; 8 nucleotides line up with TRBD1. The CDR3 covers 15 residues. J gave up 2 bases and V 0 bases, and 1 base lay outside the gene matches. The germline CDR1 and CDR2 sequences are MNHEY and SVGAGI. The CDR3 bases are TGTGCCAGCAGTTACTCGGACAGGGCCACAGATACGCAGTATTTT. As protein: CASSYSDRATDTQYF.

V is TRBV6-4 and J is TRBJ2-3; 10 nucleotides agree with TRBD2. This CDR3 has 17 residues. Looked up from germline, CDR1 is MRHNA and CDR2 is SNTAGT. Trimming cost V 10 bases and J 2 bases; bases outside gene matches: 15. CDR3: CAKAESSGGTYTDTQYF. The CDR3 DNA reads TGTGCCAAGGCAGAGTCTAGCGGGGGAACTTACACAGATACGCAGTATTTT.

The chain uses TRBV25-1 and TRBJ2-1; perhaps TRBD2 as D (6 bases). The CDR3 has 12 amino acids. V shed 2 bases and J shed 7 bases, with 6 bases lying between them. CDR1 and CDR2 from the germline V gene are MGHDK and SYGVNS. CDR3 loop: CASSEAGNEQFF. For the CDR3, the DNA is TGTGCCAGCAGTGAAGCGGGGAATGAGCAGTTCTTC.

This sequence joins TRBV18 and TRBJ2-7; 12 nucleotides match TRBD2. J gave up 3 bases and V 6 bases, and 15 bases lay outside the gene matches. The CDR3 covers 18 residues. Germline CDR1 and CDR2: KGHSH and LQKENI. CDR3 in amino acids: CASSIAGTSGFFRYEQYF. The CDR3 DNA sequence: TGTGCCAGCTCCATCGCCGGGACTAGCGGGTTTTTTCGCTACGAGCAGTACTTC.

The chain is built from TRBV5-6 and TRBJ2-1; 7 nucleotides agree with TRBD1. V lost 2 bases and J lost 4; bases outside the gene matches: 3. Germline V gene data show CDR1 as SGHDT and CDR2 as YYEEEE. This CDR3 has 14 amino acids. CDR3 coding DNA: TGTGCCAGCAGCTTTGGGACAGAGTACAATGAGCAGTTCTTC. Encoded protein: CASSFGTEYNEQFF. Based on the CDR3 plus reference TRBV5-6 and TRBJ2-1, the full variable domain is DAGVTQSPTHLIKTRGQQVTLRCSPKSGHDTVSWYQQALGQGPQFIFQYYEEEERQRGNFPDRFSGHQFPNYSSELNVNALLLGDSALYLCASSFGTEYNEQFFGPGTRLTVL.

This clone is large. The chain carries TRBV13 and TRBJ1-2; D unclear. Trimming cost V 0 bases and J 0 bases, with 11 bases left between them. In germline, CDR1 is PRHDT, CDR2 FYEKMQ (reference sequence). This CDR3 comprises 16 residues. CDR3 nucleotides: TGTGCCAGCAGCTTAGGTGGAGGGCCTACTAACTATGGCTACACCTTC. Protein: CASSLGGGPTNYGYTF.

The J gene is TRBJ1-3, the V gene TRBV28; D is undetermined. The CDR3 has 19 amino acids. The V gene's germline CDR1 is MDHEN and CDR2 SYDVKM. V was shortened by 1 base and J by 2 bases, with 21 bases between the two germline ends. The CDR3, as DNA: TGTGCCAGCAGTTTATTGAGTTTTAGGCAGTTTTTTACTGGAAACACCATATATTTT. This translates into CASSLLSFRQFFTGNTIYF.

This clone turned up a few times. V usage is TRBV7-4 and J usage is TRBJ2-7, with a possible D match to TRBD2 (6 bases). The CDR3 length is 15 residues. Germline V lookup: CDR1 SGHVT, CDR2 SQSDAQ. Trimming removed 4 bases at V and 3 bases at J, with 16 bases between. The CDR3 reads CASSSPRRGSYEQYF. In DNA form, the CDR3 reads TGTGCCAGCAGCTCCCCGCGGAGGGGAAGCTACGAGCAGTACTTC.

This chain connects TRBV29-1 to TRBJ2-5, with D unresolved. The V and J ends lost 2 bases and 5 bases respectively, with 12 bases between them. Germline values: CDR1 SQVTM, CDR2 ANQGSEA. CDR3 length: 13 residues. Here the CDR3 reads CSVEKRVSETQYF. The CDR3, as DNA: TGCAGCGTTGAAAAGCGCGTCTCGGAGACCCAGTACTTC.

The chain uses TRBV6-6 and TRBJ2-4; no firm D call. This CDR3 spans 12 amino acids. Trimming stripped 4 bases from V and 8 bases from J, with 9 bases between. The germline gives CDR1 MNHNY, CDR2 SVGAGI (reference sequence). DNA for the CDR3: TGTGCCAGCAGTTCGCAATCGGACATTCAGTACTTC. This sequence encodes CASSSQSDIQYF.

The gene calls are TRBV4-1 and TRBJ2-4, with 7 bases identical to TRBD1. Germline values: CDR1 MGHRA, CDR2 YSYEKL. The V gene end was trimmed by 1 base and the J gene end by 3 bases; junction bases not matched to a gene: 0. The CDR3 loop spans 14 amino acids. The CDR3 sequence is CASSQAGGKNIQYF. The CDR3 coding sequence is TGCGCCAGCAGCCAAGCAGGGGGCAAAAACATTCAGTACTTC.

This chain links TRBV10-3 with TRBJ2-7; D gene uncertain. The germline gives CDR1 ENHRY, CDR2 SYGVKD. Trimming removed 10 bases from V and 0 bases from J, with 10 bases in between. The CDR3 runs 12 residues. In DNA form, the CDR3 reads TGTGCCACCCAGGCAGTCTCCTACGAGCAGTACTTC. Protein product: CATQAVSYEQYF.

CDR3 in DNA: TGTGCCAGCAGCTTAGCCCACAGGGGGCGCGGTGAAAAACTGTTTTTT. This translates into CASSLAHRGRGEKLFF. This chain links TRBV7-6 with TRBJ1-4, with 9 bases that match TRBD1. The CDR3 is 16 amino acids. V lost 0 bases and J lost 7; bases outside the gene matches: 6. CDR1 and CDR2 (germline): SGHVS, FNYEAQ.

The rearrangement joins TRBV30 to TRBJ2-2; TRBD2 is a possible D gene (5 bases). This CDR3 is built from 13 residues. Germline V gene lookup returns CDR1 GTSNPN and CDR2 SVGIG (reference sequence). Between the trimmed V and J ends, which lost 5 bases and 5 bases, there was a span of 12 bases. CDR3 nucleotide sequence: TGTGCCTGGCACCCCGGGGAGACCGGGGAGCTGTTTTTT. Translated, it gives CAWHPGETGELFF.

The chain employs TRBV4-3 and TRBJ2-1; 8 nucleotides agree with TRBD2. CDR1 LGHNA and CDR2 YSLEER come from the germline V gene. The CDR3 length is 18 residues. J was trimmed by 2 bases and V by 0 bases; bases with no gene match: 9. The CDR3 protein is CASSQDGDGRAPYNEQFF. Written as DNA, the CDR3 is TGCGCCAGCAGCCAAGATGGGGACGGGAGGGCCCCCTACAATGAGCAGTTCTTC.

The chain carries TRBV6-1 and TRBJ1-3, with a possible D match to TRBD1 (5 bases). The CDR3 is 15 residues long. Germline assignment: CDR1 MNHNS and CDR2 SASEGT. Trimming stripped 0 bases from V and 5 bases from J, with 11 bases between. The CDR3 DNA is TGTGCCAGCAGTGAAGCAGGGAGGGACCGAAACACCATATATTTT. As protein: CASSEAGRDRNTIYF.

V is TRBV9 and J is TRBJ2-1; the D call may be TRBD1 or TRBD2 (5 bases each). Trimming left V 2 bases short and J 7 bases short, with 10 bases between. The germline V gene has CDR1 SGDLS and CDR2 YYNGEE. This CDR3 has 13 residues. The CDR3 DNA reads TGTGCCAGCAGCGTTGGGACCTGGAATGAGCAGTTCTTC. Translating it yields CASSVGTWNEQFF.

The chain joins TRBV4-2 to TRBJ2-1; a weak D match, TRBD1 (5 bases). The CDR3 length is 13 residues. V gave up 3 bases and J gave up 7 bases, with 10 bases separating them. Germline CDR1 and CDR2: LGHNA and YNFKEQ. CDR3 sequence: CASSQYQGNEQFF. CDR3 nucleotides: TGTGCCAGCAGCCAGTACCAGGGAAATGAGCAGTTCTTC.

The V call is TRBV16, the J call TRBJ1-2; D is unclear. The CDR3 is made up of 17 amino acids. The germline CDR1 and CDR2 sequences are KGHSY and FQNENV. Trimming removed 5 bases from V and 4 bases from J, with 23 bases in between. CDR3 DNA: TGTGCCAGCAGCTTCAAGCCGGTCGTTAGAAAGATCTATGGCTACACCTTC. This translates into CASSFKPVVRKIYGYTF.

The genes are TRBV4-1 and TRBJ2-4, with TRBD1 matching over 12 bases. The germline V gene has CDR1 MGHRA and CDR2 YSYEKL. J lost 0 bases, V lost 1 base, and 13 bases had no gene match. This CDR3 is built from 21 residues. The CDR3 region has the DNA TGCGCCAGCAGCCAAGCCTCCCCCGGGACAGGGGGCCTCCTAGCCAAAAACATTCAGTACTTC. Encoded protein: CASSQASPGTGGLLAKNIQYF.

The rearrangement uses TRBV7-9 and TRBJ2-7; 7 bases agree with TRBD1. The CDR3 totals 16 residues. Germline V lookup: CDR1 SEHNR, CDR2 FQNEAQ (reference sequence). The V gene end was trimmed by 5 bases and the J gene end by 0 bases; junction bases not matched to a gene: 10. The CDR3 is CASSKWDSADSYEQYF. The CDR3 DNA reads as TGTGCCAGCAGCAAGTGGGACAGTGCAGACTCCTACGAGCAGTACTTC.

V usage is TRBV6-4 and J usage is TRBJ2-3, with D perhaps TRBD2 (6 bases). V shed 5 bases and J shed 0 bases, with 6 bases lying between them. CDR3 size: 13 residues. Germline lookup yields CDR1 MRHNA and CDR2 SNTAGT. The CDR3 sequence is CASSSGSTDTQYF. CDR3 bases: TGTGCCAGCAGTAGCGGGAGCACAGATACGCAGTATTTT.